The 27 T cell receptor beta chains in this list originate from one sample, sequenced in a study of immune cell composition in non-small cell lung cancer. Normal lung sampling was at least 3 cm from the tumour, as distant as possible. Measured with immunoSEQ multiplex PCR; TCRdb has only the in-frame clones, and not every one. The table has fewer than 2,000 clones, about four fifths seen once. Sequencing input: non-adjacent lung tissue. These receptors all come from a human donor with non-small cell lung cancer.

The genes are TRBV5-1 and TRBJ2-3; TRBD2 might be the D (6 bases). CDR1 SGHRS and CDR2 YFSETQ come from the germline V gene. The CDR3 runs 17 residues. V lost 0 bases and J 6 bases, leaving 20 bases between the germline ends. For the CDR3, the DNA is TGCGCCAGCAGCTTGGAGGGACTCCTGATCGCGTTCGATACGCAGTATTTT. Encoded protein: CASSLEGLLIAFDTQYF.

The chain couples TRBV30 to TRBJ2-1; D not resolved. Trimming took 2 bases from V and 3 from J, leaving 8 bases between them. CDR3 length: 13 amino acids. Looked up from germline, CDR1 is GTSNPN and CDR2 is SVGIG (reference sequence). The CDR3 nucleotides read TGTGCCTGGAGTATCGCGCACTACAATGAGCAGTTCTTC. Protein: CAWSIAHYNEQFF.

This chain uses TRBV7-7 with TRBJ2-1; D not certain. Trimming pared 2 bases from V and 8 bases from J, leaving 13 bases between. The CDR3 contains 14 residues. Per the germline V gene, CDR1 is SSHAT and CDR2 is FNYEAQ (reference sequence). The CDR3 DNA reads as TGTGCCAGCAGCTTACTACCGGGTTCGGATGAGCAGTTCTTC. Translating gives CASSLLPGSDEQFF.

This chain joins TRBV7-8 and TRBJ2-1; D uncertain. Germline CDR1 reads SGHVS; CDR2 reads FQNEAQ. With 2 bases removed from V and 7 bases from J, the gap between germline ends came to 9 bases. The CDR3 contains 13 residues. CDR3 DNA sequence: TGTGCCAGCAGCTTAATCCTCGGGAATGAGCAGTTCTTC. Its protein product is CASSLILGNEQFF.

The chain combines TRBV28 with TRBJ1-1; 7 bases are a match to TRBD1. The junction had 11 bases not matched to a gene; V was cut back by 5 bases and J by 11 bases. This CDR3 contains 13 residues. Germline V gene lookup returns CDR1 MDHEN and CDR2 SYDVKM. The CDR3: CASSDGQEGYAFF. The CDR3 region has the DNA TGTGCCAGCAGTGATGGACAGGAGGGGTACGCTTTCTTT.

The CDR3 spells CASSPVGSYNSPLHF. The CDR3, as DNA: TGTGCCAGCAGTCCCGTCGGCTCCTATAATTCACCCCTCCACTTT. The chain employs TRBV27 and TRBJ1-6, with D unresolved. Germline assignment: CDR1 MNHEY and CDR2 SMNVEV (reference sequence). CDR3 length equals 15 residues. V shed 5 bases and J shed 0 bases, with 8 bases lying between them.

This chain links TRBV6-5 with TRBJ1-6; D possibly corresponds to TRBD1 (6 bases). Germline-derived CDR1 and CDR2 are MNHEY and SVGAGI. The CDR3 contains 13 residues. With 5 bases removed from V and 6 bases from J, the gap between germline ends came to 8 bases. The CDR3 loop reads CASSKDSNSPLHF. In DNA, the CDR3 is TGTGCCAGCAGTAAGGACAGTAATTCACCCCTCCACTTT.

V gene TRBV27 combines with J gene TRBJ1-1, with 7 bases identical to TRBD1. Germline CDR1 MNHEY, CDR2 SMNVEV (reference sequence). The trim removed 4 bases at V and 2 bases at J, leaving 4 bases unmatched. The CDR3 consists of 14 residues. CDR3 in DNA: TGTGCCAGCAGTTCCGGGACAGCTAACACTGAAGCTTTCTTT. This translates into CASSSGTANTEAFF.

The V gene is TRBV7-2, the J gene TRBJ2-3; 11 nucleotides line up with TRBD2. The CDR3 is 15 residues long. Germline values: CDR1 SGHTA, CDR2 FQGNSA. V lost 2 bases and J lost 4; bases outside the gene matches: 2. The CDR3 spells CASSLTSGGPDTQYF. In DNA, the CDR3 is TGTGCCAGCAGCTTAACTAGCGGGGGCCCAGATACGCAGTATTTT.

This chain uses TRBV7-2 with TRBJ2-3, with D possibly TRBD2 on 6 matching bases. Trimming shortened V by 4 bases and J by 4 bases, and 18 bases separated the two germline ends. The CDR3 covers 16 residues. The V gene's germline CDR1 is SGHTA and CDR2 FQGNSA. DNA for the CDR3: TGTGCCAGCAGCTCCCTTGGCGGGACGGGCGCAGATACGCAGTATTTT. Translated: CASSSLGGTGADTQYF.

The V gene is TRBV6-5, the J gene TRBJ2-5; 9 nucleotides match TRBD2. This CDR3 region has 15 residues. The trim removed 6 bases at V and 2 bases at J, leaving 7 bases unmatched. Germline V CDR1 and CDR2: MNHEY, SVGAGI. The DNA for the CDR3 is TGTGCCAGCAGACCTTTGACTAGCGGACAAGAGACCCAGTACTTC. Its protein is CASRPLTSGQETQYF.

A single count supports this clone. The chain has TRBV30 and TRBJ2-3; 7 positions match TRBD2. Germline values: CDR1 GTSNPN, CDR2 SVGIG (reference sequence). Trimming at V came to 2 bases and at J to 5 bases, leaving 13 bases not matched to a gene. The CDR3 has 16 amino acids. The DNA of the CDR3 is TGTGCCTGGAGTCCGCTTGCAGCGGGAATACTAGATACGCAGTATTTT. This encodes CAWSPLAAGILDTQYF.

This clone was found a few times. This CDR3 is also generated by other DNA sequences in the sample. J is TRBJ1-3 and V is TRBV4-1; D remains ambiguous. V lost 0 bases, J lost 1 base, and 7 bases lay in between. CDR1 is MGHRA, CDR2 YSYEKL, per germline. The CDR3 sequence is 15 residues long. Here the CDR3 DNA reads TGCGCCAGCAGCCAAGAAGCTGATTCTGGAAACACCATATATTTT. Translating it yields CASSQEADSGNTIYF.

The genes are TRBV5-1 and TRBJ2-1, with 7 bases fitting TRBD2. Per the germline V gene, CDR1 is SGHRS and CDR2 is YFSETQ. This CDR3 is built from 14 residues. After removal of 0 bases from V and 8 bases from J, the junction contained 5 bases not matched to a gene. The CDR3: CASSLGLGGYEQFF. As DNA, the CDR3 is TGCGCCAGCAGCTTGGGACTGGGGGGGTATGAGCAGTTCTTC.

This chain joins TRBV6-5 and TRBJ2-3; tentative D call: TRBD1 (6 bases). The germline gives CDR1 MNHEY, CDR2 SVGAGI. The CDR3 spans 15 residues. With 5 bases removed from V and 0 bases from J, the gap between germline ends came to 12 bases. In nucleotides, the CDR3 is TGTGCCAGCAGTACCCAGGGACAAAGCACAGATACGCAGTATTTT. It codes for CASSTQGQSTDTQYF.

The rearrangement links TRBV5-4 to TRBJ1-4, with 9 bases lining up with TRBD1. CDR1 SGHNT and CDR2 YYREEE come from the germline V gene (reference sequence). Trimming cost V 4 bases and J 8 bases; bases outside gene matches: 6. The CDR3 is 14 amino acids. DNA of the CDR3: TGTGCCAGCAGCCTAGGGACAGGGCGGGAAAAACTGTTTTTT. Protein: CASSLGTGREKLFF.

The V and J genes are TRBV28 and TRBJ2-7; TRBD2 agrees at 9 bases. The trim removed 8 bases at V and 0 bases at J, leaving 8 bases unmatched. This CDR3 comprises 15 residues. Germline values: CDR1 MDHEN, CDR2 SYDVKM. Here the CDR3 DNA reads TGTGCCAGCCAAAATAGCGGGAGCCACTCCTACGAGCAGTACTTC. Encoded protein: CASQNSGSHSYEQYF. The full variable domain, its missing parts supplied by reference TRBV28 and TRBJ2-7, is DVKVTQSSRYLVKRTGEKVFLECVQDMDHENMFWYRQDPGLGLRLIYFSYDVKMKEKGDIPEGYSVSREKKERFSLILESASTNQTSMYLCASQNSGSHSYEQYFGPGTRLTVT.

This rearrangement joins TRBV28 to TRBJ1-2; TRBD1 matches at 7 bases. Germline trimming cut 5 bases from V and 8 bases from J; bases unmatched to any gene: 8. CDR1 and CDR2 from the germline V gene are MDHEN and SYDVKM. CDR3 length: 13 residues. The CDR3 nucleotides are TGTGCCAGCAGTACCGGGACAGTGGAAGGCTACACCTTC. Protein: CASSTGTVEGYTF.

The rearrangement links TRBV6-5 to TRBJ2-3; 7 bases align to TRBD2. Germline V lookup: CDR1 MNHEY, CDR2 SVGAGI. The CDR3 loop spans 15 amino acids. With 6 bases clipped from V and 3 bases from J, the junction kept 9 bases outside the gene matches. The CDR3 here is CASRGRAPWTDTQYF. The CDR3 DNA reads TGTGCCAGCAGGGGGAGGGCCCCATGGACAGATACGCAGTATTTT.

The chain employs TRBV28 and TRBJ2-5; 7 nucleotides match TRBD2. This CDR3 comprises 12 residues. Germline V gene sequence: CDR1 MDHEN, CDR2 SYDVKM. The V and J ends lost 7 bases and 9 bases, in that order; junction bases with no gene match: 8. The CDR3 DNA sequence: TGTGCCAGCACCCCACCTCGGGGGGCCCAGTACTTC. It encodes CASTPPRGAQYF.

The chain couples TRBV6-1 to TRBJ2-5; 7 bases are shared with TRBD1. The end of the DNA aligns better with TRBJ2-7, so the J call may be wrong. Germline values: CDR1 MNHNS, CDR2 SASEGT. The CDR3 consists of 13 residues. This CDR3 reads CASSETGIHEQYF. CDR3 coding DNA: TGTGCCAGCAGTGAGACAGGGATCCACGAGCAGTACTTC.

This clone was counted only a few times. J is TRBJ2-7 and V is TRBV11-1; D is ambiguous. V was pared by 4 bases and J by 4 bases, with 11 bases between. Germline V gene data show CDR1 as SGHAT and CDR2 as FQDESV (reference sequence). This CDR3 comprises 13 residues. CDR3 bases: TGTGCCAGCAGCTCCCTTTGGCAGTACGAGCAGTACTTC. It codes for CASSSLWQYEQYF.

A word on this clone: Mismatch with germline at one junction end may stem from a read error. The V and J genes are TRBV7-2 and TRBJ2-1; D perhaps matches TRBD2 (6 bases). Germline assignment: CDR1 SGHTA and CDR2 FQGNSA. CDR3 size: 12 residues. CDR3 sequence reads: CASSPGQVGGIF. In DNA form, the CDR3 reads TGTGCCAGCAGCCCCGGGCAGGTTGGAGGGATCTTC.

A single count supports this clone. The V and J genes are TRBV4-3 and TRBJ2-7, with 8 positions matching TRBD1. This CDR3 has 16 amino acids. Looked up from germline, CDR1 is LGHNA and CDR2 is YSLEER. The J segment lost 6 bases and the V segment lost 2 bases, leaving 12 bases of the junction unmatched. This chain's CDR3 is CASSQQPGQGGSEQYF. Written as DNA, the CDR3 is TGCGCCAGCAGCCAACAACCCGGACAGGGAGGTAGCGAGCAGTACTTC.

This clone is a singleton in its sample. The rearrangement uses TRBV2 and TRBJ2-1, with TRBD2 as a possible D gene (5 bases). The ends were cut back, 0 bases at V and 4 bases at J, with 7 bases in the middle. CDR3 size: 14 residues. Germline CDR1 SNHLY, CDR2 FYNNEI. The CDR3 nucleotides read TGTGCCAGCAGTGAAGCCAGCGGATACAATGAGCAGTTCTTC. This gives the protein CASSEASGYNEQFF. Filled out from reference TRBV2 and TRBJ2-1, the complete variable domain reads EPEVTQTPSHQVTQMGQEVILRCVPISNHLYFYWYRQILGQKVEFLVSFYNNEISEKSEIFDDQFSVERPDGSNFTLKIRSTKLEDSAMYFCASSEASGYNEQFFGPGTRLTVL.

This chain links TRBV6-1 with TRBJ2-7, with TRBD2 matching over 10 bases. The CDR3 runs 15 residues. Germline CDR1 reads MNHNS; CDR2 reads SASEGT. J was trimmed by 4 bases and V by 7 bases; bases with no gene match: 10. CDR3 in DNA: TGTGCCAGCAATCACGCTAGCGGGAGTTTTTACGAGCAGTACTTC. Translating it yields CASNHASGSFYEQYF.

This chain joins TRBV19 and TRBJ2-3; maybe TRBD2 (6 bases). The CDR3 is 15 amino acids. From germline, CDR1 is LNHDA and CDR2 SQIVND (reference sequence). V lost 9 bases, J lost 2 bases, and 18 bases lay in between. The CDR3, as DNA: TGTGCCAGCAGCCGGGAGCCCTCAAACACAGATACGCAGTATTTT. Protein product: CASSREPSNTDTQYF.